This T cell receptor (beta chain) originates from a study of T-cell reconstitution after alpha-beta-depleted transplantation in children (dated by TCRdb to about 2016). With regard to the full study: The study quantitatively tracked T-cell immune reconstitution after TCRalphabeta/CD19-depleted allogeneic hematopoietic cell transplantation in children using TCR repertoire profiling. Overall study outcomes, separate from this receptor: The frequencies of hyperexpanded clones fell over the following months, and after one year, T-cell counts and TCRbeta diversity were mostly attributed to newly produced T cells. The high TCRbeta diversity at day 60 in some patients was ascribed to recipient T cells and intrathymic progenitors that had survived conditioning. About two months after transplant, the apparently early recovery of alphabetaT-cell counts reportedly depended on just several hundred clones that had expanded rapidly and came from non-depleted graft cells.

Looking up the germline V gene yields CDR1 SQVTM and CDR2 ANQGSEA. The V end loses 7 bases and the J end loses 0 bases, and a stretch of 12 bases separates them. The CDR3 spans 13 residues, from the cysteine through the phenylalanine. Only the CDR3 part of the read is kept: 39 bases, read in frame from the first base. The treatment or condition label corresponds to: allogeneic hematopoietic cell transplantation with graft depleted of TCRalphabeta T cells and CD19 B cells. Transplant recipients were children who received TCRalphabeta/CD19-depleted allogeneic hematopoietic cell grafts. This clonotype was counted at least ten times. Its antigen is unknown. Qualities for individual bases were not recorded, and no much larger clone is one base off. The method behind the library was PCR. The instrument given in TCRdb is Illumina HiSeq 2500. To normalize quantification of the TCRbeta repertoire, the TCR libraries were built with molecular barcoding that relied on unique molecular identifiers. Clones were called with MiXCR by TCRdb after fastp trimmed the public reads at Q25, and only in-frame beta chains were retained. For every CDR3 protein sequence, its rows merge into one entry that carries the most common genes and DNA. For this sample the table gives about 300,000 distinct CDR3 sequences, of which around a tenth were detected only once. The ten most abundant clones make up around 7.5% of the sample.

The V and J genes are TRBV29-1 and TRBJ1-1, with no D gene named confidently. The sample in question was PBMCs, obtained before TCRalphabeta/CD19-depleted stem cell transplant. This clonotype was sampled from a boy younger than two with acute myeloid leukemia, due to receive a stem cell transplant. The nucleotide sequence reads TGCAGCGGCCTGGCTTTGGTGAACACTGAAGCTTTCTTT. Translation gives CSGLALVNTEAFF.